The entry below describes one T cell receptor (beta chain). This may be a read error, as it is one base from a much larger clone. The entry originates in a study of T cells after yellow fever vaccination (dated by TCRdb to between 2019 and 2020). Describing the broader study: Libraries from fractions with low cell numbers were prepared with the SMART-Seq v4 Ultra Low Input RNA kit. To follow T-cell clones before and after primary and booster YFV17D yellow fever vaccination, bulk TCR alpha and beta repertoires were sequenced over time. Two healthy male donors, one aged 18 to 29 and one aged 30 to 39 years, were included in the cohort. Blood samples were taken at several timepoints before and after primary and secondary immunization, and bulk PBMC replicates and cell subsets were isolated. What the study reported, not specific to this receptor: A small share of clonotypes occurred in both CD4 and CD8 compartments, likely arising from convergent recombination. Computational filtering was required because FACS-sorted repertoires could contain abundant contaminating clonotypes from the bulk population. After the booster, most clones that had expanded after primary vaccination were detected again (approximately 97% of CD4 and around nine tenths of CD8), suggesting broad maintenance of memory. Because the study included only two donors, the extent to which the findings can be generalized is limited. Compared with the primary T-cell response, the secondary T-cell response was faster but weaker, reaching its peak on day 5 rather than on day 15.

From cysteine to phenylalanine, the CDR3 is 15 amino acids long. The retained sequence is limited to the CDR3, 45 bases, with the frame set at the first base. Relative to germline, V is missing 4 bases and J is missing 5 bases, with 11 bases of the junction outside any gene match. CDR1 and CDR2, per the germline V gene, are SGHRS and YFSETQ. TCR cDNA was synthesized by 5'RACE template switching, through which a universal primer site and unique molecular identifiers were introduced. Priming for cDNA synthesis came from both the TCR alpha and TCR beta constant segments. Libraries were amplified in two PCR steps, with sample barcodes and sequencing adapters added in the second step. Libraries were sequenced on Illumina HiSeq 2500 (2x100 bp) or NovaSeq (2x150 bp). For the original study's pipeline: Demultiplexing of reads and collapsing into UMI consensus sequences were performed with MIGEC, and V(D)J alignment was carried out with MiXCR. Vaccine-responding clonotypes were defined with edgeR using replicate PBMC samples, requiring FDR below 0.01 and a log2 fold change above 5 up to day 15. Bulk clonotypes were assigned CD4 or CD8 identity according to which sequenced CD4 or CD8 repertoire held them at higher abundance. Clonotypes enriched at least 10-fold in dextramer-positive versus dextramer-negative fractions were classed as NS4B-specific, and CD4-biased clonotypes were left out. TCRdb reanalyzed the raw reads on its own, using fastp at Q25 for trimming and MiXCR for clone calling, and kept in-frame beta chains. Rows merge per CDR3 protein into single entries with the most common DNA and genes. For this entry, the V and J calls and clone size follow TCRdb and not the study's own pipeline. In this sample the table shows about 45,000 distinct CDR3 sequences, 6.8% of which occur a single time. The ten largest clonotypes hold roughly 15% of the sample.

The treatment or condition label for this specimen denotes: live attenuated yellow fever vaccine strain. A standard Ficoll-Paque protocol was used to isolate PBMCs from peripheral blood. With anti-CD3 and anti-CD8 staining plus a dextramer loaded with the yellow fever NS4B epitope peptide, the researchers sorted epitope-specific CD8 T cells. TriZol was used to extract RNA from bulk PBMCs, from CD4 and CD8 fractions, and from dextramer-positive and dextramer-negative fractions. This sequence originates from a man aged 25 to 40 who received the YFV17D yellow fever vaccine. The chain couples TRBV5-1 to TRBJ2-5, with TRBD1 matching 7 junction bases. The sequenced sample was CD8+ T cells not binding an NS4B(214-222) dextramer, sorted from PBMCs, obtained 45 days after the yellow fever booster vaccination. According to the study, the label for this sample's cell subset or site signals: NS4B epitope dextramer-negative CD8 T cells. The DNA sequence is as follows: TGCGCCAGCAGCCCCCAGACAGGGTGGCATGAGACCCAGTACTTC. It translates as CASSPQTGWHETQYF.